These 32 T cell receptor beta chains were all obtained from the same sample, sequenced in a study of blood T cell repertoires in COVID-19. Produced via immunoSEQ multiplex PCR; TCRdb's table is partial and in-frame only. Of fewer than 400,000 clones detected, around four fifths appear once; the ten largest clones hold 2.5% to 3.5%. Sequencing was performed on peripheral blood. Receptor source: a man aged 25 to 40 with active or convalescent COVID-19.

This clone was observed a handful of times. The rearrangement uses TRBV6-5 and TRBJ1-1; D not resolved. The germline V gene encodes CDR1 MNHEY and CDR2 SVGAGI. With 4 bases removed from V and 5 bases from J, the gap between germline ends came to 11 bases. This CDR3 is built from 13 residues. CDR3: CASSWPGGTEAFF. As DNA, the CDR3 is TGTGCCAGCAGTTGGCCGGGTGGTACTGAAGCTTTCTTT.

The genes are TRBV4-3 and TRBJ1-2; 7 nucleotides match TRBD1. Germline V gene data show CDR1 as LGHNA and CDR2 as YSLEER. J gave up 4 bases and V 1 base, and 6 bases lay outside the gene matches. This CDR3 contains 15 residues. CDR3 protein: CASSQVNRGLYGYTF. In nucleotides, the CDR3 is TGCGCCAGCAGCCAAGTAAACAGGGGACTCTATGGCTACACCTTC.

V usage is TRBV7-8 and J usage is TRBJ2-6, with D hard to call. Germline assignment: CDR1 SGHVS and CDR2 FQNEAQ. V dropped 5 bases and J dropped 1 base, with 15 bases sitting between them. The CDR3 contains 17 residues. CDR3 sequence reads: CASSPTRVPSGANVLTF. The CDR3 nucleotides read TGTGCCAGCAGCCCCACGCGAGTTCCTTCTGGGGCCAACGTCCTGACTTTC.

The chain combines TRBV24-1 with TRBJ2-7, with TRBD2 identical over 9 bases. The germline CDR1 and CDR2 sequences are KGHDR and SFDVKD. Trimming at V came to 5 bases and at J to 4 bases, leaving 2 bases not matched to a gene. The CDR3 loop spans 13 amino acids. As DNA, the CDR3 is TGTGCCACCAGTGCTAGCGGGGAATACGAGCAGTACTTC. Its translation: CATSASGEYEQYF.

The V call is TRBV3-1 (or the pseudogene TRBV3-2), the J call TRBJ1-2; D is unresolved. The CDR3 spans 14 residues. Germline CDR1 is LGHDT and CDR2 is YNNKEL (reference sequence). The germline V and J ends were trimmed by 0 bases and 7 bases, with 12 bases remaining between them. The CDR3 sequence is CASSQDQAVSGYTF. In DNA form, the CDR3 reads TGTGCCAGCAGCCAAGATCAGGCCGTAAGTGGCTACACCTTC.

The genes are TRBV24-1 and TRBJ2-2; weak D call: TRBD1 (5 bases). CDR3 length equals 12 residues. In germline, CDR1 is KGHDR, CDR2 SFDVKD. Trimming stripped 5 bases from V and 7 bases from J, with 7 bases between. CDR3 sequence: CATSADSGELFF. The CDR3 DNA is TGTGCCACCAGTGCCGACAGCGGGGAGCTGTTTTTT.

CDR3 loop: CASSLSQGQAFNYGYTF. As DNA, the CDR3 is TGTGCCAGCAGTTTATCCCAGGGACAGGCCTTTAACTATGGCTACACCTTC. The chain is built from TRBV27 and TRBJ1-2; 8 bases match TRBD1. Unmatched junction bases numbered 7, after V lost 0 bases and J lost 1 base. CDR1 MNHEY and CDR2 SMNVEV come from the germline V gene (reference sequence). The CDR3 runs to 17 residues.

The CDR3 region is CATRASGGEQFF. CDR3 bases: TGTGCCACCAGGGCTAGCGGGGGTGAGCAGTTCTTC. V is TRBV24-1 and J is TRBJ2-1, with 10 bases lining up with TRBD2. Germline lookup yields CDR1 KGHDR and CDR2 SFDVKD. The CDR3 loop spans 12 amino acids. Losses at the gene ends were 7 bases for V and 9 bases for J; bases not matched to a gene: 2.

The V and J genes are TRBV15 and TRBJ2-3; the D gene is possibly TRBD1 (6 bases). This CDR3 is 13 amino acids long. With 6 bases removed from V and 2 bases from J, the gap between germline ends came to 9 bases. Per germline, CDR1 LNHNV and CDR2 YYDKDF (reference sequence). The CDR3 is CATRQGSTDTQYF. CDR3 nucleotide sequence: TGTGCCACCAGACAGGGTTCCACAGATACGCAGTATTTT.

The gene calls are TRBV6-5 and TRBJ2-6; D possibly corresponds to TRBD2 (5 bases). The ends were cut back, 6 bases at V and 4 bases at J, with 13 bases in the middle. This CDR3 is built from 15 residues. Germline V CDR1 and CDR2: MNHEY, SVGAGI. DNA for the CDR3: TGTGCCAGCAGAAGAGGGCGGAGGGGGGCCAACGTCCTGACTTTC. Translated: CASRRGRRGANVLTF.

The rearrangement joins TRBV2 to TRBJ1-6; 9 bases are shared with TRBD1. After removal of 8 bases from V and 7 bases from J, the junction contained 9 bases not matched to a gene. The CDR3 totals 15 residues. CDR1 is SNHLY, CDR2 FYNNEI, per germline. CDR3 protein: CASANADRGNSPLHF. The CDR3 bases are TGTGCCAGCGCCAACGCGGACAGGGGAAATTCACCCCTCCACTTT.

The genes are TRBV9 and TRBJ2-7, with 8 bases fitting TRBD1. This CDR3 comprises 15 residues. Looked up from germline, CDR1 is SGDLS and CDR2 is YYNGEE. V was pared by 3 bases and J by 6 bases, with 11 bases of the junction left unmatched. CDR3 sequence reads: CASSADRGRGGEQYF. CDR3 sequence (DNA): TGTGCCAGCAGCGCCGACAGGGGACGGGGAGGCGAGCAGTACTTC. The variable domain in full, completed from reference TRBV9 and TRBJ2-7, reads DSGVTQTPKHLITATGQRVTLRCSPRSGDLSVYWYQQSLDQGLQFLIQYYNGEERAKGNILERFSAQQFPDLHSELNLSSLELGDSALYFCASSADRGRGGEQYFGPGTRLTVT.

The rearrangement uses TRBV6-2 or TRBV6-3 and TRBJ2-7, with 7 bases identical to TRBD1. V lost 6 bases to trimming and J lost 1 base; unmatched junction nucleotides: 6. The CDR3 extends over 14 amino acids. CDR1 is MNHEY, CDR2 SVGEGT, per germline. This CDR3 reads CASSPDRASYEQYF. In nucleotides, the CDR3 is TGTGCCAGCAGCCCCGACAGGGCTTCCTACGAGCAGTACTTC.

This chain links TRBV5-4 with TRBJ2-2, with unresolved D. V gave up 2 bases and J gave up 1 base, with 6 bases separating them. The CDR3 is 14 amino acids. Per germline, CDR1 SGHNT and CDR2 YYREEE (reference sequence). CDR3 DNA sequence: TGTGCCAGCAGCTTCGGTGGGAACACCGGGGAGCTGTTTTTT. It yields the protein CASSFGGNTGELFF.

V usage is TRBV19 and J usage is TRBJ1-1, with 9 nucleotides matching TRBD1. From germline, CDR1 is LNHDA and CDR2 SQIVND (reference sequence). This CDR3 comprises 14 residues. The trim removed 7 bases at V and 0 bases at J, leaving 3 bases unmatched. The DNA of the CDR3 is TGTGCCAGTAAGCGGACAGGGGTGAACACTGAAGCTTTCTTT. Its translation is CASKRTGVNTEAFF.

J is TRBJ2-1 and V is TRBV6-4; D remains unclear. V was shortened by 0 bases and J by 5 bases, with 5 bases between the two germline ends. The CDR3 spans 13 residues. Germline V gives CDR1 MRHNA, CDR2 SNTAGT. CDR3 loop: CASSDSTHNEQFF. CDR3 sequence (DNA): TGTGCCAGCAGTGACTCGACTCACAATGAGCAGTTCTTC.

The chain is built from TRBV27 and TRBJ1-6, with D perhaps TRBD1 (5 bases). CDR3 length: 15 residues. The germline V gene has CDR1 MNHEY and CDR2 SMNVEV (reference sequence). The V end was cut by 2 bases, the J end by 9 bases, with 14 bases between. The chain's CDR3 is CASSLVGGAGSPLHF. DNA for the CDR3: TGTGCCAGCAGTTTAGTAGGAGGGGCTGGTTCACCCCTCCACTTT.

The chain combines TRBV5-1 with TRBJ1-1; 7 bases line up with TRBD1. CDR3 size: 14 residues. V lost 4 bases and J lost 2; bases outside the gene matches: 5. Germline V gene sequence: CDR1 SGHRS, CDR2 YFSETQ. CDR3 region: CASSQQGGNTEAFF. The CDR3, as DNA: TGCGCCAGCAGCCAGCAGGGGGGCAACACTGAAGCTTTCTTT.

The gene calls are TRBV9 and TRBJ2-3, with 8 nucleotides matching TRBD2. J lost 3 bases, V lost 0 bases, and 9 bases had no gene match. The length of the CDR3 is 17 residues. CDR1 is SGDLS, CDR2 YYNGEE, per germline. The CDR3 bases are TGTGCCAGCAGCGTAGTCGCTAGCGGGTACGATACAGATACGCAGTATTTT. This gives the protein CASSVVASGYDTDTQYF.

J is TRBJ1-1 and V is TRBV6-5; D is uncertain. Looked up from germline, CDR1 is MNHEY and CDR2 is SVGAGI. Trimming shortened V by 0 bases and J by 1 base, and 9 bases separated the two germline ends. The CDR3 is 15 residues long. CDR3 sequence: CASSYSRVGNTEAFF. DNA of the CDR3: TGTGCCAGCAGTTACTCGAGGGTCGGGAACACTGAAGCTTTCTTT.

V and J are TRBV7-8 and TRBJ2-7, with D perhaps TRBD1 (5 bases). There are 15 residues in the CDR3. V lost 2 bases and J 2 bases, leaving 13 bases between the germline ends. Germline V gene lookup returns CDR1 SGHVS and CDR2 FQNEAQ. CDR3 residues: CASSLRRTQTYEQYF. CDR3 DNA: TGTGCCAGCAGCTTACGCCGGACACAAACCTACGAGCAGTACTTC.

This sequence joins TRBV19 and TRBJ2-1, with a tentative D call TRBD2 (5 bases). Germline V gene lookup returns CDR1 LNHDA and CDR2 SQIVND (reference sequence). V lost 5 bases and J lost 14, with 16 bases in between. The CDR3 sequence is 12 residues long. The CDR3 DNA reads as TGTGCCAGTAGTGGGGTCGACTTGAGGGAGTTCTTC. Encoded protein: CASSGVDLREFF. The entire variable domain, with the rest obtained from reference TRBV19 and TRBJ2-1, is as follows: DGGITQSPKYLFRKEGQNVTLSCEQNLNHDAMYWYRQDPGQGLRLIYYSQIVNDFQKGDIAEGYSVSREKKESFPLTVTSAQKNPTAFYLCASSGVDLREFFGPGTRLTVL.

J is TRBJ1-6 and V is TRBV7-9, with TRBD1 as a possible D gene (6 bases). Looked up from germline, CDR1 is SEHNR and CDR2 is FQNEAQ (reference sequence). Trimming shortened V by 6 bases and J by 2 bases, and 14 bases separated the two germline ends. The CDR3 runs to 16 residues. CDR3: CASRPITGPYNSPLHF. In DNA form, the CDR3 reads TGTGCCAGCAGACCAATAACAGGGCCCTATAATTCACCCCTCCACTTT.

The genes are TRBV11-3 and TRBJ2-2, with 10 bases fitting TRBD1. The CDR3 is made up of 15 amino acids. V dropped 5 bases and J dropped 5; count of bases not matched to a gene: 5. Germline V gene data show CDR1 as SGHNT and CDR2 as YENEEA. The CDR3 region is CASSMDRGGTGELFF. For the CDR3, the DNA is TGTGCCAGCAGCATGGACAGGGGGGGAACCGGGGAGCTGTTTTTT.

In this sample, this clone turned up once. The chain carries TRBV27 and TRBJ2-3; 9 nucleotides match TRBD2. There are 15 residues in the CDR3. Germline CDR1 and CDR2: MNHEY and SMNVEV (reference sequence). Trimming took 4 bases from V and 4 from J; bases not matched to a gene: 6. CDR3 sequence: CASSSLAGRADTQYF. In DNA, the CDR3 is TGTGCCAGCAGTTCCCTAGCGGGGAGAGCAGATACGCAGTATTTT.

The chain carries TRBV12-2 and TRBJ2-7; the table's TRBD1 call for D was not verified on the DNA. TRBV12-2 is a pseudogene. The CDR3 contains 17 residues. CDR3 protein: CASRFPPRTGAPYEQYF. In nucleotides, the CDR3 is TGTGCAAGTCGCTTCCCTCCCCGCACAGGGGCCCCCTACGAGCAGTACTTC.

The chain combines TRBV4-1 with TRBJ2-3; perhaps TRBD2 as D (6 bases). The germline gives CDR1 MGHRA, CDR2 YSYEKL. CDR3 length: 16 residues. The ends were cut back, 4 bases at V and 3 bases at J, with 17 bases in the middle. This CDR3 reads CASSPYLGGGTDTQYF. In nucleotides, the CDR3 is TGCGCCAGCAGCCCCTACCTCGGGGGAGGTACAGATACGCAGTATTTT.

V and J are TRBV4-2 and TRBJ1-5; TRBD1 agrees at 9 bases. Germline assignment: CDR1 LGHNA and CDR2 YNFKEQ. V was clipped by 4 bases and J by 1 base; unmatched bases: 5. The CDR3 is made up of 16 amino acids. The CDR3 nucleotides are TGTGCCAGCAGCCTGGACAGGGGCTCGAGCAATCAGCCCCAGCATTTT. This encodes CASSLDRGSSNQPQHF.

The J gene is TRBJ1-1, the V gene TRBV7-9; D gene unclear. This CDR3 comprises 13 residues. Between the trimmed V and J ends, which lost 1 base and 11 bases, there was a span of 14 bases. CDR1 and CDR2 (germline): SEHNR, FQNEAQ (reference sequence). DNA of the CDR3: TGTGCCAGCAGCTTAGGGGGAGGAGGTGAGGCTTTCTTT. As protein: CASSLGGGGEAFF.

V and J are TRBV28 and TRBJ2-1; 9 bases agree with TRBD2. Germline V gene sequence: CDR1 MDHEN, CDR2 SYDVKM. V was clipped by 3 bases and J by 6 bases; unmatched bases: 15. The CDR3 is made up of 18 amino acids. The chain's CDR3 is CASSFGPFNSSGTNEQFF. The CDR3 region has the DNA TGTGCCAGCAGTTTTGGTCCCTTCAACTCTAGCGGGACCAATGAGCAGTTCTTC.

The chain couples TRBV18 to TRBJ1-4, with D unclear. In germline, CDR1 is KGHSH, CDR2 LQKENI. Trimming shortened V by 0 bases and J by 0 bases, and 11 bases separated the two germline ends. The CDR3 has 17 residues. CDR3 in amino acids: CASSPPTGPATNEKLFF. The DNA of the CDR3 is TGTGCCAGCTCACCACCGACTGGCCCTGCAACTAATGAAAAACTGTTTTTT.

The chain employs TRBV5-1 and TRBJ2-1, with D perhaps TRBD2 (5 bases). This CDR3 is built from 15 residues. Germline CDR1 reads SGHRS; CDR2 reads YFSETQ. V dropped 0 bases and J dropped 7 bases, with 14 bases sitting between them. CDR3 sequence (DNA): TGCGCCAGCAGCTTGGGGGCGGGTTTTAAAAATGAGCAGTTCTTC. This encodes CASSLGAGFKNEQFF.